The present T cell receptor (beta chain) was sequenced within a study of chemoradiotherapy in HPV16-positive cancers. Using immunoSEQ multiplex PCR, the repertoire was profiled, and TCRdb retains in-frame clones only, with some absent. Of fewer than 25,000 clones in the sample, just under 95% are singletons; the top ten hold about a sixth. CDR1 is SGDLS, CDR2 YYNGEE, per germline. V lost 7 bases, J lost 4 bases, and 10 bases lay in between. The CDR3 totals 12 residues. V usage is TRBV9 and J usage is TRBJ2-3; no definite D call. The sequence derives from a human donor with HPV-associated anogenital cancer. This material consisted of blood, taken from a patient who underwent chemoradiotherapy. The CDR3 spells CASSFGPDTQYF. CDR3 sequence (DNA): TGTGCCAGCTCATTCGGCCCAGATACGCAGTATTTT.